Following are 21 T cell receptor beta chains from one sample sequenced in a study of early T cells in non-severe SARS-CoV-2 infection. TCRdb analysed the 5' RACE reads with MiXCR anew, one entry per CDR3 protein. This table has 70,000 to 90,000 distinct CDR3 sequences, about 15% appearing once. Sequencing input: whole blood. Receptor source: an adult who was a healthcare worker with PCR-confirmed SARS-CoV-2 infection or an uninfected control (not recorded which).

The CDR3 spells CSVVPRTSGDYEQYF. CDR3 bases: TGCAGCGTAGTACCCCGGACTAGCGGGGACTACGAGCAGTACTTC. The rearrangement joins TRBV29-1 to TRBJ2-7; 12 bases map to TRBD2. With 6 bases clipped from V and 3 bases from J, the junction kept 9 bases outside the gene matches. Per the germline V gene, CDR1 is SQVTM and CDR2 is ANQGSEA. The CDR3 is made up of 15 amino acids.

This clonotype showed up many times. CDR3 nucleotide sequence: TGTGCCAGCAGCTTCAGCGGGAGCTCCTACAATGAGCAGTTCTTC. Translating gives CASSFSGSSYNEQFF. The chain is built from TRBV7-6 and TRBJ2-1; TRBD2 matches at 8 bases. Trimming cost V 3 bases and J 0 bases; bases outside gene matches: 1. CDR3 length: 15 amino acids. Germline-derived CDR1 and CDR2 are SGHVS and FNYEAQ.

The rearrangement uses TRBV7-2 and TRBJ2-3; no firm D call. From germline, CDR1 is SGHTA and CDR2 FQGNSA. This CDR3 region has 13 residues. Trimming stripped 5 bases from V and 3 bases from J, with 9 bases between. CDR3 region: CASSPPATDTQYF. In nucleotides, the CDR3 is TGTGCCAGCAGCCCTCCCGCAACAGATACGCAGTATTTT.

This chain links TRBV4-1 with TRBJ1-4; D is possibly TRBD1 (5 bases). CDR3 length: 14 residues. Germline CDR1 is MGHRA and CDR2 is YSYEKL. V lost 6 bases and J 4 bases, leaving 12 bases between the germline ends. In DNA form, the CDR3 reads TGCGCCAGCAGTCGGGGACGGAATAATGAAAAACTGTTTTTT. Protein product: CASSRGRNNEKLFF.

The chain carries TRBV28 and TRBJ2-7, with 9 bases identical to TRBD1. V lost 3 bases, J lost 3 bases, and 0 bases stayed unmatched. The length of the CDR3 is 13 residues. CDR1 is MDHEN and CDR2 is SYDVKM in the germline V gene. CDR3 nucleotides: TGTGCCAGCAGTTTGACAGGGGGCTACGAGCAGTACTTC. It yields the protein CASSLTGGYEQYF.

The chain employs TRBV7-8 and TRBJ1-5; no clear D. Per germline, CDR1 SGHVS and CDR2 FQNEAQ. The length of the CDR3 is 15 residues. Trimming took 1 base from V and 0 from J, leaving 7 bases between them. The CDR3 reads CASSLGRISNQPQHF. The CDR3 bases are TGTGCCAGCAGCTTAGGGAGGATTAGCAATCAGCCCCAGCATTTT.

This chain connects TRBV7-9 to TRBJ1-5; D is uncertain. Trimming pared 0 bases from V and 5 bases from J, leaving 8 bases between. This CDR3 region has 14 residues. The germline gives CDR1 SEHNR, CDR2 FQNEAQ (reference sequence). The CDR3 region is CASSLASHDQPQHF. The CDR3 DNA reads TGTGCCAGCAGCTTAGCCAGCCACGATCAGCCCCAGCATTTT.

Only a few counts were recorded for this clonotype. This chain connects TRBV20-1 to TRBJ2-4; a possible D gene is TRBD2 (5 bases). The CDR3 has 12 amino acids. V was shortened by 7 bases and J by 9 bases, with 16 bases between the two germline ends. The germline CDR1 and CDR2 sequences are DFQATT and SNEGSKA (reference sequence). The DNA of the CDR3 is TGCAGTGGGAGACTAAGTTTAGGCATTCAGTACTTC. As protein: CSGRLSLGIQYF.

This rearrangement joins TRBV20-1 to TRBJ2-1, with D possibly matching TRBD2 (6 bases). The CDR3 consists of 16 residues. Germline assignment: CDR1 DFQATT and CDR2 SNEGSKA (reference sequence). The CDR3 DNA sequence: TGCCAAAACCGACGGGAGCCAGTAAATGACTACAATGAGCAGTTCTTC. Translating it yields CQNRREPVNDYNEQFF.

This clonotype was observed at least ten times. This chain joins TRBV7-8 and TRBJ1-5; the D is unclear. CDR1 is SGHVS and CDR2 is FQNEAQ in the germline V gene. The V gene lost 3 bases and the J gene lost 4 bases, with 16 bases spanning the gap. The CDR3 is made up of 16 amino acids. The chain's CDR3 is CASSLGNGQLNQPQHF. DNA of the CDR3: TGTGCCAGCAGCTTGGGGAACGGGCAGTTAAATCAGCCCCAGCATTTT.

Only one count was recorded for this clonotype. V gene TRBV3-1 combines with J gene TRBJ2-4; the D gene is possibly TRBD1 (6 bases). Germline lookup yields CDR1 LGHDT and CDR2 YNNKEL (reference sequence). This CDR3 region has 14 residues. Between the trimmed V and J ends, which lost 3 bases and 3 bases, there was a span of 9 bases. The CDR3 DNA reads TGTGCCAGCAGCCAGACAGGCTTCAAAAACATTCAGTACTTC. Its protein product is CASSQTGFKNIQYF.

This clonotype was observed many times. CDR3 in amino acids: CASRQNRGPYEQYF. The CDR3 coding sequence is TGTGCCAGCAGACAAAACAGGGGACCCTACGAGCAGTACTTC. The chain carries TRBV2 and TRBJ2-7; TRBD1 agrees at 7 bases. Losses at the gene ends were 6 bases for V and 2 bases for J; bases not matched to a gene: 7. Germline V gene lookup returns CDR1 SNHLY and CDR2 FYNNEI. This CDR3 comprises 14 residues.

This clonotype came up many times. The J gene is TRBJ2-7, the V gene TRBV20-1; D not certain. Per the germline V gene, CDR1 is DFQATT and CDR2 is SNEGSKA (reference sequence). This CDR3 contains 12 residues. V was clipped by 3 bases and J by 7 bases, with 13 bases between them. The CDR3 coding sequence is TGCAGTGCTAGCCCCCCCGGGCGAGAGCAGTACTTC. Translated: CSASPPGREQYF.

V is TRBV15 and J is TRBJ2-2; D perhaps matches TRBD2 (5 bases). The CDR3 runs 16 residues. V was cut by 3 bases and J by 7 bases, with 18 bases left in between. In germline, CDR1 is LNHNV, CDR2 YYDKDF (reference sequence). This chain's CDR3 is CATSRRTGPRGGELFF. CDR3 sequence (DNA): TGTGCCACCAGCAGGAGGACTGGTCCTCGAGGCGGGGAGCTGTTTTTT.

CDR3 sequence: CASSSDRADEKLFF. DNA for the CDR3: TGCGCCAGCAGCTCCGACAGGGCGGACGAAAAACTGTTTTTT. The chain combines TRBV5-1 with TRBJ1-4, with 7 bases fitting TRBD1. Germline V gene sequence: CDR1 SGHRS, CDR2 YFSETQ. The CDR3 runs 14 residues. The ends lost 3 bases at V and 8 bases at J; junction bases unmatched: 7.

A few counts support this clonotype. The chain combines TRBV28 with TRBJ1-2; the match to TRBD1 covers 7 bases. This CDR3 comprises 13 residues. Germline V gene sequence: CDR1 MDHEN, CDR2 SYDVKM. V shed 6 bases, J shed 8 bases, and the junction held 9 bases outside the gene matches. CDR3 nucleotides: TGTGCCAGCAGGCCCCAGGGGGACTCGGGCTACACCTTC. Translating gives CASRPQGDSGYTF.

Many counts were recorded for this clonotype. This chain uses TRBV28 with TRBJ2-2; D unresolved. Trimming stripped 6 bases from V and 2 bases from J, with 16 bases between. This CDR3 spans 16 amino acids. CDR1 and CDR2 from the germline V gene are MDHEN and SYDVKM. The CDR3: CASRINPSPNTGELFF. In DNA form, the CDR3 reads TGTGCCAGCAGAATAAACCCCAGCCCAAACACCGGGGAGCTGTTTTTT.

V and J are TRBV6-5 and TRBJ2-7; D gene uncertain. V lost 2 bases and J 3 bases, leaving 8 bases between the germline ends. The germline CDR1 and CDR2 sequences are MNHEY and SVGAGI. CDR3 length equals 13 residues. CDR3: CASSYGSGYEQYF. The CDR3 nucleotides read TGTGCCAGCAGTTACGGGTCCGGCTACGAGCAGTACTTC.

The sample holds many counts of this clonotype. The CDR3 DNA reads as TGTGCCAGCAGTTTTCAGTTAACCAATCAGCCCCAGCATTTT. This sequence encodes CASSFQLTNQPQHF. The chain employs TRBV12-3 or TRBV12-4 and TRBJ1-5, with D uncertain. V gave up 3 bases and J gave up 3 bases, with 9 bases separating them. This CDR3 region has 14 residues.

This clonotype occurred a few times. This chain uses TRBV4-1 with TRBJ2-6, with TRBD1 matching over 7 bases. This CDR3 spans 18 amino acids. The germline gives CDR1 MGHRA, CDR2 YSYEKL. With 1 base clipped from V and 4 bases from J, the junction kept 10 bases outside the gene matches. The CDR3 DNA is TGCGCCAGCAGCCAAGGTAGACAGGGCAGGAAAGGGGCCAACGTCCTGACTTTC. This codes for CASSQGRQGRKGANVLTF.

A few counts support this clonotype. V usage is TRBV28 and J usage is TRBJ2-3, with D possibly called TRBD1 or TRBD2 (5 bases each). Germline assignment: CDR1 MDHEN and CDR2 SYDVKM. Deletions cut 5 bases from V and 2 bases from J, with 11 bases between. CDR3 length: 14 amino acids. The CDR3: CASSQRGDTDTQYF. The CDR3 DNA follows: TGTGCCAGCAGTCAGAGGGGCGACACAGATACGCAGTATTTT.